This T cell receptor beta chain was retrieved from a study of T-cell memory formation after mild COVID-19. Turning to this clonotype: Its cognate antigen is unknown.

Barcoded TCR alpha and TCR beta cDNA libraries with UMIs came from 5'RACE using constant-segment primers. TCRdb passed the 5' RACE reads through MiXCR, listing each CDR3 protein once. The sample shows about 140,000 distinct CDR3 sequences, more than 13% of them seen only once. V lost 5 bases to trimming and J lost 2 bases, with 13 bases between them. The CDR3 spans 14 residues. Germline V lookup: CDR1 SEHNR, CDR2 FQNEAQ (reference sequence). Whole-study results and caveats: Clones shrinking between day 15 and 85 showed a balanced CD4/CD8 split, and those that grew later tilted toward CD4+.

This chain joins TRBV7-9 and TRBJ2-7; D is possibly TRBD1 (5 bases). The source of this sequence is an adult woman who had mild COVID-19 (a few samples of this study predate the infection). Cell type and time point are not known. Sequenced input: PBMCs or a T cell subset sorted from them (not recorded which). CDR3 nucleotide sequence: TGTGCCAGCAGCCCTCCGACAGAGCCCTACGAGCAGTACTTC. This encodes CASSPPTEPYEQYF.